One sample yielded the 25 T cell receptor beta chains listed below, sequenced in a study of metastatic and nonmetastatic thyroid tumors. Nobody among the patients had been given any treatment before thyroid surgery. TCRdb reanalyzed the PCR reads with MiXCR. The data show about 64,000 clones, with roughly 15% seen just once and roughly 10% held by the top ten. Sequencing was done on a sample of blood. These receptor sequences come from a male donor with papillary thyroid cancer or a benign thyroid nodule (not recorded which). Some clones in this sample may be carry-over from other donors' samples.

This rearrangement joins TRBV20-1 to TRBJ2-7; D gene ambiguous. The V end was cut by 4 bases, the J end by 3 bases, with 22 bases between. Germline assignment: CDR1 DFQATT and CDR2 SNEGSKA (reference sequence). The CDR3 consists of 16 residues. The CDR3 loop is CSANKGMNSVDYEQYF. CDR3 in DNA: TGCAGTGCTAATAAGGGAATGAACAGCGTTGACTACGAGCAGTACTTC.

This clone was recorded many times. The chain couples TRBV6-4 to TRBJ2-1, with 12 nucleotides matching TRBD2. The junction had 7 bases not matched to a gene; V was cut back by 6 bases and J by 7 bases. The germline gives CDR1 MRHNA, CDR2 SNTAGT. This CDR3 is 15 amino acids long. The chain's CDR3 is CASSKLAGGLNEQFF. CDR3 DNA sequence: TGTGCCAGCAGCAAGCTAGCGGGGGGGTTAAATGAGCAGTTCTTC.

This clone has ten or more counts. J is TRBJ2-2 and V is TRBV11-2; D gene uncertain. This CDR3 has 14 amino acids. V was clipped by 5 bases and J by 2 bases, with 9 bases between them. Germline loops: CDR1 SGHAT, CDR2 FQNNGV. Here the CDR3 reads CASSGEHNTGELFF. The CDR3 DNA sequence: TGTGCCAGCAGCGGAGAACATAACACCGGGGAGCTGTTTTTT.

This clone was counted many times. The CDR3 loop is CSARDWGHSTEAFF. The CDR3 nucleotides are TGCAGTGCTAGAGATTGGGGGCACTCCACTGAAGCTTTCTTT. The rearrangement joins TRBV20-1 to TRBJ1-1, with D possibly being TRBD1 (6 bases). The V gene's germline CDR1 is DFQATT and CDR2 SNEGSKA (reference sequence). The CDR3 is 14 residues long. Trimming pared 0 bases from V and 4 bases from J, leaving 12 bases between.

This clone occurred many times. The chain combines TRBV20-1 with TRBJ2-1, with 9 nucleotides matching TRBD2. The CDR3 runs to 15 residues. CDR1 and CDR2 from the germline V gene are DFQATT and SNEGSKA (reference sequence). The junction had 9 bases not matched to a gene; V was cut back by 3 bases and J by 6 bases. Here the CDR3 reads CSARDEGLARNEQFF. The CDR3 DNA reads TGCAGTGCTAGGGATGAGGGACTAGCACGCAATGAGCAGTTCTTC.

The table lists this clone with a few counts. This may arise from a read error, as a much more abundant clone is one base away. The rearrangement links TRBV6-1 to TRBJ1-5, with 9 bases identical to TRBD1. The CDR3 runs 15 residues. Germline V lookup: CDR1 MNHNS, CDR2 SASEGT. Losses at the gene ends were 10 bases for V and 6 bases for J; bases not matched to a gene: 13. CDR3 in DNA: TGTGCCATCAGACCGGGACAGGGCCCAAGTCAGCCCCAGCATTTT. Protein product: CAIRPGQGPSQPQHF.

This clone was seen at least ten times. This chain joins TRBV12-3 or TRBV12-4 and TRBJ1-1; 9 nucleotides align to TRBD1. This CDR3 region has 14 residues. V shed 6 bases, J shed 2 bases, and the junction held 4 bases outside the gene matches. The CDR3 sequence is CASSPQGANTEAFF. CDR3 nucleotide sequence: TGTGCCAGCAGCCCACAGGGGGCAAACACTGAAGCTTTCTTT.

This clone was seen ten or more times. This chain links TRBV10-3 with TRBJ2-7, with a weak D call TRBD1 (6 bases). The CDR3 is 13 amino acids. Germline CDR1 and CDR2: ENHRY and SYGVKD. Between the trimmed V and J ends, which lost 2 bases and 9 bases, there was a span of 14 bases. CDR3 sequence: CAISEPRDRPQYF. The CDR3 nucleotides are TGTGCCATCAGTGAGCCCCGCGACAGGCCGCAGTACTTC.

In DNA, the CDR3 is TGCAGTGCTAGAGTCCGAATGTCGGCACTAGCGGGGGCCATATACAATGAGCAGTTCTTC. Protein product: CSARVRMSALAGAIYNEQFF. This chain joins TRBV20-1 and TRBJ2-1, with 11 bases aligning to TRBD2. CDR1 is DFQATT, CDR2 SNEGSKA, per germline (reference sequence). The V gene end was trimmed by 1 base and the J gene end by 4 bases; junction bases not matched to a gene: 18. The CDR3 spans 20 residues.

About this clone itself: A junction end diverges from the germline sequence, so it may reflect a read error. The V and J genes are TRBV7-3 and TRBJ2-7; 7 positions agree with TRBD1. There are 15 residues in the CDR3. Per the germline V gene, CDR1 is SGHTA and CDR2 is FQGTGA. CDR3 residues: CASSLKEGGFYEQYF. As DNA, the CDR3 is TGTGCAAGCAGCTTAAAGGAAGGGGGCTTCTACGAGCAGTACTTC.

On this clone itself: A much larger clonotype is one base distant, so this may be a read error. The chain carries TRBV20-1 and TRBJ2-1; maybe TRBD2 (5 bases). CDR3 size: 16 residues. Trimming removed 1 base at V and 0 bases at J, with 13 bases between. Germline assignment: CDR1 DFQATT and CDR2 SNEGSKA (reference sequence). The chain's CDR3 is CSARVEGRSSYNEQFF. The CDR3 DNA sequence: TGCAGTGCTAGAGTTGAGGGCCGAAGCTCCTACAATGAGCAGTTCTTC.

There are many counts of this clone. This sample includes further DNA sequences coding for the same CDR3. This sequence joins TRBV11-2 and TRBJ1-1; D gene ambiguous. Trimming pared 8 bases from V and 5 bases from J, leaving 18 bases between. This CDR3 has 14 residues. Germline V gene lookup returns CDR1 SGHAT and CDR2 FQNNGV. In nucleotides, the CDR3 is TGTGCCAGCGTCTCCCTCGGTGGTTCGACTGAAGCTTTCTTT. Residues: CASVSLGGSTEAFF.

This clone was detected ten times or more. The CDR3 protein is CASSLRQLQETQYF. The CDR3 DNA reads as TGTGCCAGCAGTCTTCGACAGCTCCAAGAGACCCAGTACTTC. The chain links TRBV28 to TRBJ2-5; TRBD1 might be the D (5 bases). Trimming shortened V by 5 bases and J by 1 base, and 11 bases separated the two germline ends. The CDR3 extends over 14 amino acids. CDR1 is MDHEN, CDR2 SYDVKM, per germline.

In this sample, this clone turned up many times. The V call is TRBV9, the J call TRBJ2-3; the D call may be TRBD1 or TRBD2 (5 bases each). The germline V and J ends were trimmed by 2 bases and 0 bases, with 10 bases remaining between them. The CDR3 has 15 amino acids. The germline CDR1 and CDR2 sequences are SGDLS and YYNGEE. The CDR3 bases are TGTGCCAGCAGCGTCGGGACGGGGAGCACAGATACGCAGTATTTT. It is translated as CASSVGTGSTDTQYF.

This clone has at least ten counts. The chain has TRBV6-1 and TRBJ1-1; TRBD1 matches at 8 bases. V dropped 6 bases and J dropped 0; count of bases not matched to a gene: 12. From germline, CDR1 is MNHNS and CDR2 SASEGT. The CDR3 spans 17 residues. The CDR3 coding sequence is TGTGCCAGCAGAAGCAGCGGGACAGGCTTTTTGAACACTGAAGCTTTCTTT. Translating gives CASRSSGTGFLNTEAFF.

A note on this clone: A much larger clone lies a single base off, so this may be a read error. CDR3 amino acids: CASSLTWNEQYF. DNA of the CDR3: TGCGCCAGCAGCTTGACATGGAACGAGCAGTACTTC. The chain carries TRBV5-1 and TRBJ2-7, with D unresolved. CDR1 is SGHRS and CDR2 is YFSETQ in the germline V gene. The CDR3 is made up of 12 amino acids. V shed 1 base and J shed 5 bases, with 7 bases lying between them.

The table lists this clone with many counts. The rearrangement joins TRBV5-6 to TRBJ1-2; no clear D gene. Germline loops: CDR1 SGHDT, CDR2 YYEEEE. The CDR3 consists of 14 residues. Trimming removed 0 bases from V and 3 bases from J, with 9 bases in between. The CDR3 is CASSLAERDYGYTF. The CDR3 bases are TGTGCCAGCAGCTTGGCCGAGAGGGACTATGGCTACACCTTC.

This clone has just a few counts. Different DNA sequences within this sample yield the same CDR3. The chain couples TRBV12-3 or TRBV12-4 to TRBJ1-3, with D maybe TRBD1 (5 bases). The germline V and J ends were trimmed by 5 bases and 2 bases, with 13 bases remaining between them. The CDR3 runs 15 residues. CDR3 in DNA: TGTGCCAGCAGTCCCGGGACTGGTCCTGGAAACACCATATATTTT. Translation: CASSPGTGPGNTIYF.

This clone was detected ten times or more. This rearrangement joins TRBV20-1 to TRBJ2-7, with D perhaps TRBD2 (7 bases). The CDR3 runs to 15 residues. V was cut by 6 bases and J by 4 bases, with 22 bases left in between. Germline-derived CDR1 and CDR2 are DFQATT and SNEGSKA (reference sequence). The CDR3: CSAASVGGGRYEQYF. The CDR3 DNA reads as TGCAGTGCCGCCTCGGTGGGGGGGGGCCGATACGAGCAGTACTTC.

This clone has a count of ten or more. The V and J genes are TRBV19 and TRBJ1-1; 9 positions match TRBD1. Germline V CDR1 and CDR2: LNHDA, SQIVND (reference sequence). The junction had 5 bases not matched to a gene; V was cut back by 5 bases and J by 4 bases. The CDR3 is made up of 14 amino acids. The CDR3 DNA reads as TGTGCCAGTAGTCTCGGACAGGGGTTCACTGAAGCTTTCTTT. Translation gives CASSLGQGFTEAFF.

In this sample, this clone turned up many times. This sequence may be a read error, since a much larger clone differs from it by one base. The V gene is TRBV10-1, the J gene TRBJ2-7; 10 bases fit TRBD1. The CDR3 contains 12 residues. Germline CDR1 is WNHNN and CDR2 is SYGVQD (reference sequence). CDR3 in amino acids: CAGSSGTGATYV. CDR3 coding DNA: TGCGCCGGCAGTTCCGGGACAGGGGCCACGTACGTC.

In its sample, this clone was seen many times. This chain uses TRBV20-1 with TRBJ1-5; 7 nucleotides align to TRBD1. The CDR3 sequence is 15 residues long. Looked up from germline, CDR1 is DFQATT and CDR2 is SNEGSKA (reference sequence). V gave up 0 bases and J gave up 1 base; unmatched junction bases: 3. CDR3 amino acids: CSAREGGSSNQPQHF. CDR3 in DNA: TGCAGTGCTAGAGAAGGGGGCTCAAGCAATCAGCCCCAGCATTTT.

The CDR3: CASIPGLAGADTQYF. The CDR3 coding sequence is TGTGCCAGCATTCCGGGACTAGCGGGAGCAGATACGCAGTATTTT. The chain has TRBV5-6 and TRBJ2-3; 14 bases match TRBD2. CDR3 size: 15 residues. Germline V gene lookup returns CDR1 SGHDT and CDR2 YYEEEE. Trimming at V came to 6 bases and at J to 4 bases, leaving 4 bases not matched to a gene.

This clone occurred many times. CDR3 amino acids: CASSAVPPYGYTF. Written as DNA, the CDR3 is TGTGCCAGCAGCGCTGTACCCCCCTATGGCTACACCTTC. The chain links TRBV9 to TRBJ1-2, with D hard to call. V lost 3 bases and J lost 4, with 10 bases in between. Germline CDR1 reads SGDLS; CDR2 reads YYNGEE. The CDR3 totals 13 residues. The variable domain in full, with the rest retrieved from reference TRBV9 and TRBJ1-2, is DSGVTQTPKHLITATGQRVTLRCSPRSGDLSVYWYQQSLDQGLQFLIQYYNGEERAKGNILERFSAQQFPDLHSELNLSSLELGDSALYFCASSAVPPYGYTFGSGTRLTVV.

Worth noting for this clone: A much larger clone is a single base away; this may be a read error. V gene TRBV7-3 combines with J gene TRBJ2-1; TRBD2 matches at 10 bases. CDR3 length: 17 amino acids. CDR1 is SGHTA and CDR2 is FQGTGA in the germline V gene. V trimming: 0 bases; J trimming: 6 bases; junction bases outside the gene matches: 8. The CDR3 protein is CASSLTSGRTTGNEQFF. The CDR3 DNA is TGTGCCAGCAGCTTAACTAGCGGGAGGACCACTGGCAATGAGCAGTTCTTC.